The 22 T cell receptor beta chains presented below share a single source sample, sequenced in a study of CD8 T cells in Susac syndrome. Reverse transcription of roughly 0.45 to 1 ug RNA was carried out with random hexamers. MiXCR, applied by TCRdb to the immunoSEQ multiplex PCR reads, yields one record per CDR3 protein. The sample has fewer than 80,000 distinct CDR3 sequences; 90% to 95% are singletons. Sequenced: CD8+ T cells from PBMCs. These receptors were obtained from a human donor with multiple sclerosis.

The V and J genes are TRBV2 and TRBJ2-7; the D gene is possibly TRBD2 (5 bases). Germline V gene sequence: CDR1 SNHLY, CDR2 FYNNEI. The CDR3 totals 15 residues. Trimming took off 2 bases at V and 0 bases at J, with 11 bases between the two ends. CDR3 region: CASSELTGSSYEQYF. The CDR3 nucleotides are TGTGCCAGCAGTGAACTCACGGGGAGCTCCTACGAGCAGTACTTC.

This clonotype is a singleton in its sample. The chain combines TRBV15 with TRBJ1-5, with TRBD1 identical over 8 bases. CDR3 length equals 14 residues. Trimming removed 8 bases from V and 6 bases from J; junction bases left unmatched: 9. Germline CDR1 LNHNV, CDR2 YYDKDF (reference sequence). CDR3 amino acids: CATRRTGLIQPQHF. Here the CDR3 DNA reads TGTGCCACCCGAAGGACAGGGCTAATTCAGCCCCAGCATTTT.

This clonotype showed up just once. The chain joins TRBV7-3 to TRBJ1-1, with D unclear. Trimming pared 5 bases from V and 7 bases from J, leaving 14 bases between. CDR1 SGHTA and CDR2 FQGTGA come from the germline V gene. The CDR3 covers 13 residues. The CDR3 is CASSPTSVYEAFF. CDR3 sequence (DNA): TGTGCCAGCAGCCCAACCTCCGTATATGAAGCTTTCTTT.

The CDR3 nucleotides are TGTGCCAGCAGCGACAGTGGAAATCCAGGCTACGAGCAGTACTTC. Its protein product is CASSDSGNPGYEQYF. The genes are TRBV27 and TRBJ2-7; TRBD1 is a possible D gene (5 bases). The CDR3 has 15 amino acids. Trimming removed 6 bases at V and 3 bases at J, with 18 bases between. Germline CDR1 and CDR2: MNHEY and SMNVEV (reference sequence).

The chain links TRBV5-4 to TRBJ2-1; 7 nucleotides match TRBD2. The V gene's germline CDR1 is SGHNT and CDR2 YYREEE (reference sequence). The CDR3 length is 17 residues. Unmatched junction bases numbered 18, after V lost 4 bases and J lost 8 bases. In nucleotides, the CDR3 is TGTGCCAGCAGCCCCTTTATTGGCCAGCGGGGATCTGATGAGCAGTTCTTC. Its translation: CASSPFIGQRGSDEQFF.

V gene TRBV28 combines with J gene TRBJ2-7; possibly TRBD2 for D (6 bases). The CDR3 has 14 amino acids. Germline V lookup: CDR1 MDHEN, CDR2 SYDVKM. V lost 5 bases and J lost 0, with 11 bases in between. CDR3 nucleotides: TGTGCCAGCAGTGATACCGGGAGCTCCTACGAGCAGTACTTC. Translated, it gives CASSDTGSSYEQYF.

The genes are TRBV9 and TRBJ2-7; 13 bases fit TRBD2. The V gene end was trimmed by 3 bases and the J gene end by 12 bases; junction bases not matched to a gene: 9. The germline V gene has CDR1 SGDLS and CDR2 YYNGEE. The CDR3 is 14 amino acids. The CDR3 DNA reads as TGTGCCAGCAGCGAGGGGACTAGCGGGGAGAGTCTGTACTTC. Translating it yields CASSEGTSGESLYF.

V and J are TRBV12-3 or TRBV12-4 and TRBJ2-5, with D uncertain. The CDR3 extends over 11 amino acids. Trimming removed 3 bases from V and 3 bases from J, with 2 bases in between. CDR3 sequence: CASSLEETQYF. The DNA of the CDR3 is TGTGCCAGCAGTTTGGAAGAGACCCAGTACTTC.

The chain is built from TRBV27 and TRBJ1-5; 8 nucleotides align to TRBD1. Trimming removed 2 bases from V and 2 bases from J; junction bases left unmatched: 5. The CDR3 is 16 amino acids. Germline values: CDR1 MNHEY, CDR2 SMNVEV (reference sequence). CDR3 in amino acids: CASSLHPDRGNQPQHF. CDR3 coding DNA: TGTGCCAGCAGTTTACACCCGGACAGGGGCAATCAGCCCCAGCATTTT.

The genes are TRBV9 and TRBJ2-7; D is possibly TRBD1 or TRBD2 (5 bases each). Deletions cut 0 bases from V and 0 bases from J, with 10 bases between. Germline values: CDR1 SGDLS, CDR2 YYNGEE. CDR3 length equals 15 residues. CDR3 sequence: CASSVDGDHSYEQYF. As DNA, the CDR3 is TGTGCCAGCAGCGTAGATGGGGACCACTCCTACGAGCAGTACTTC.

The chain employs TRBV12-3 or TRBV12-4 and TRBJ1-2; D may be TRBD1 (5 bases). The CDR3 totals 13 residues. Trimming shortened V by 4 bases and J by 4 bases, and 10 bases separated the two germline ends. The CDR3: CASSWGVVYGYTF. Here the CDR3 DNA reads TGTGCCAGCAGTTGGGGGGTCGTCTATGGCTACACCTTC.

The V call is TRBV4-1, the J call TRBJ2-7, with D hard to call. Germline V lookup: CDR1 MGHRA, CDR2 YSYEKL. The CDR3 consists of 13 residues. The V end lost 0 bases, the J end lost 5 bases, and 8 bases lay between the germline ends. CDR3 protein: CASSQDGSDEQYF. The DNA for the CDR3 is TGCGCCAGCAGCCAAGACGGGTCGGACGAGCAGTACTTC.

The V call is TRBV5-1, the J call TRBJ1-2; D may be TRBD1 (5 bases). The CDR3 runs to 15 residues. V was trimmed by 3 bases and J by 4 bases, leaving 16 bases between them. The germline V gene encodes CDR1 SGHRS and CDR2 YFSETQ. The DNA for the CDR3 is TGCGCCAGCAGCTCGGCGCTCCACGGGACCTATGGCTACACCTTC. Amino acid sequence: CASSSALHGTYGYTF.

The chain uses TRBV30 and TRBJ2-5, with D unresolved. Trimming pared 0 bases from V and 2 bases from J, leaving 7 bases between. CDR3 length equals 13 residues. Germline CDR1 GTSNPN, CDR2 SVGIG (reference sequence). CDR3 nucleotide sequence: TGTGCCTGGAGTGTAGGGCTACAAGAGACCCAGTACTTC. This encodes CAWSVGLQETQYF.

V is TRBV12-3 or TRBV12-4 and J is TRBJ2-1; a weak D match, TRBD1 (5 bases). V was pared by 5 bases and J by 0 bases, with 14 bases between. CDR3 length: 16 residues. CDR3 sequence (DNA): TGTGCCAGCAGTCTCCAGGGTATGAGCTCCTACAATGAGCAGTTCTTC. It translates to CASSLQGMSSYNEQFF.

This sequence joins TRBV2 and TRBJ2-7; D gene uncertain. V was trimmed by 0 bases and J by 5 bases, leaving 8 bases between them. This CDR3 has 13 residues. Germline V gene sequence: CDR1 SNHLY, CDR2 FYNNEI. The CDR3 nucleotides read TGTGCCAGCAGTGAAGCAGGGTCTCACGAGCAGTACTTC. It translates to CASSEAGSHEQYF.

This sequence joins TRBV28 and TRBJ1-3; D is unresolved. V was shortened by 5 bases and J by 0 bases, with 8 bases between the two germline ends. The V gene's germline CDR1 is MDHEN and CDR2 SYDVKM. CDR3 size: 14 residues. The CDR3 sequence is CASSAADSGNTIYF. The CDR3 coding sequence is TGTGCCAGCAGTGCGGCTGACTCTGGAAACACCATATATTTT. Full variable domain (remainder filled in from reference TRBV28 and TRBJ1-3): DVKVTQSSRYLVKRTGEKVFLECVQDMDHENMFWYRQDPGLGLRLIYFSYDVKMKEKGDIPEGYSVSREKKERFSLILESASTNQTSMYLCASSAADSGNTIYFGEGSWLTVV.

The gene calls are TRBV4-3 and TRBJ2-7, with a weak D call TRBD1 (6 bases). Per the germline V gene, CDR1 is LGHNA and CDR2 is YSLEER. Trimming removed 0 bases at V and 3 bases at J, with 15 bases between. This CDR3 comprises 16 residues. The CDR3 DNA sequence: TGCGCCAGCAGCCAAGATGTCCAGGGGAAAGGCTACGAGCAGTACTTC. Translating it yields CASSQDVQGKGYEQYF.

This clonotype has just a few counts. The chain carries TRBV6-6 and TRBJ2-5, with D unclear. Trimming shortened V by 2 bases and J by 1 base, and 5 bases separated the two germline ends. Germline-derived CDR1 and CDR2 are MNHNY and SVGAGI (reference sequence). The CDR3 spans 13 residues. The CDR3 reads CASSYGTQETQYF. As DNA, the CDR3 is TGTGCCAGCAGTTACGGCACCCAAGAGACCCAGTACTTC.

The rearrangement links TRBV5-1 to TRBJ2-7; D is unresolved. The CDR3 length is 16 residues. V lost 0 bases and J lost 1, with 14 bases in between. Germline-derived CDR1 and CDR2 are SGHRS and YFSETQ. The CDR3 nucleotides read TGCGCCAGCAGCTTGGCCATAAACACCTCATCCTACGAGCAGTACTTC. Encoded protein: CASSLAINTSSYEQYF. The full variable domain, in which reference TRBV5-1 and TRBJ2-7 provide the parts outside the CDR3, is KAGVTQTPRYLIKTRGQQVTLSCSPISGHRSVSWYQQTPGQGLQFLFEYFSETQRNKGNFPGRFSGRQFSNSRSEMNVSTLELGDSALYLCASSLAINTSSYEQYFGPGTRLTVT.

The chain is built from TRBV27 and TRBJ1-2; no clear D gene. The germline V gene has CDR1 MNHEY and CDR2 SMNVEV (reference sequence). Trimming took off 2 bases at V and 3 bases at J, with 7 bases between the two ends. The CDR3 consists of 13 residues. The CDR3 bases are TGTGCCAGCAGTTTAGGCAGAGACTATGGCTACACCTTC. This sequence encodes CASSLGRDYGYTF.

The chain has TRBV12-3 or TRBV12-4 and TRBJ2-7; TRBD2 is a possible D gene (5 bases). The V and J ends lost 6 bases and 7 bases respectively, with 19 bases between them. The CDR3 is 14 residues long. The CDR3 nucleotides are TGTGCCAGCAGCTCCTCTTTAGGGCCGGGGGAGCAGTACTTC. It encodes CASSSSLGPGEQYF.